This TCR beta chain was captured by sequencing in a study of beta chain features in type 1 diabetes. Sequenced material consisted of expressed TCRB transcripts (all of the isolated RNA was reverse transcribed). Some 3.6 million reads was the average for naive, central memory and regulatory T cell samples. The assay was immunoSEQ multiplex PCR, and TCRdb's table has in-frame clones only and misses some. The data contain under 200,000 clones, around 8.3% of them singletons. This clone has just a few counts. What it recognizes is unknown. Points from the study as a whole: People with Type 1 diabetes carried modestly yet significantly shorter TCRB CDR3s in all four CD4+ subsets. Type 1 diabetes patients had fewer VDJ junction insertions and more deletions.

One heparinised blood draw, averaging around 0.12 L, came from each donor. The CDR3 has 14 amino acids. With V trimmed by 4 bases and J by 6 bases, 1 base remained unmatched. Germline CDR1 SGHTA, CDR2 FQGNSA. The receptor was isolated from a woman aged 18 to 35 with type 1 diabetes. This chain joins TRBV7-2 and TRBJ2-7; 15 nucleotides match TRBD2. The sample was central memory CD4+ T cells from blood. The CDR3 sequence: CASSWGLAGGEQYF. Written as DNA, the CDR3 is TGTGCCAGCAGCTGGGGACTAGCGGGAGGCGAGCAGTACTTC.